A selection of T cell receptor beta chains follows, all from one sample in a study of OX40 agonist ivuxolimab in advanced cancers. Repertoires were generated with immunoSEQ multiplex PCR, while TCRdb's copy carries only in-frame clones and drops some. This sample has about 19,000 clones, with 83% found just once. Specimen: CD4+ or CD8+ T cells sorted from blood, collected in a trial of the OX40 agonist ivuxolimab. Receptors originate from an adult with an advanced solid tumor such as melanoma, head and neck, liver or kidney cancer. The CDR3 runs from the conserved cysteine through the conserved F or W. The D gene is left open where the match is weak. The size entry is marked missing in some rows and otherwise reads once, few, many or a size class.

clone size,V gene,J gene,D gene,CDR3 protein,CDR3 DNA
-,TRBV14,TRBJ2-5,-,CASSQAAGIQETQYF,TGTGCCAGCAGCCAAGCGGCGGGGATACAAGAGACCCAGTACTTC
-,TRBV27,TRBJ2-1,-,CASSLRTYNEQFF,TGTGCCAGCAGTTTAAGGACCTACAATGAGCAGTTCTTC
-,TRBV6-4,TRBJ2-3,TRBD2,CASSDSGGGTQYF,TGTGCCAGCAGTGATAGCGGGGGAGGTACGCAGTATTTT
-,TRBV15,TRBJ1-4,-,CATGTRVDGEKLFF,TGTGCCACCGGCACGAGGGTGGACGGTGAAAAACTGTTTTTT
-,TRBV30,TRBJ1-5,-,CAWSSGVGGPQHF,TGTGCCTGGAGTTCTGGGGTGGGCGGGCCCCAGCATTTT
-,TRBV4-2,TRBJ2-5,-,CASSQEQGIQETQYF,TGTGCCAGCAGCCAGGAGCAGGGGATCCAAGAGACCCAGTACTTC
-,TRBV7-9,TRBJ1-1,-,CASNGNTEAFF,TGTGCCAGCAACGGGAACACTGAAGCTTTCTTT
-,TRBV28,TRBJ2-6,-,CASSSPESWIPGANVLTF,TGTGCCAGCAGTAGCCCCGAGAGTTGGATCCCCGGGGCCAACGTCCTGACTTTC
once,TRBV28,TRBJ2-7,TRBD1,CASSFGQGTYEQYF,TGTGCCAGCAGTTTCGGACAGGGAACCTACGAGCAGTACTTC
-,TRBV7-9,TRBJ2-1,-,CASSWDMVYNEQFF,TGTGCCAGCAGCTGGGACATGGTCTACAATGAGCAGTTCTTC
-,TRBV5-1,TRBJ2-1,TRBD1,CASSSTGGGYNEQFF,TGCGCCAGCAGTTCCACAGGGGGCGGCTACAATGAGCAGTTCTTC
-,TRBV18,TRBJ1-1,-,CASSPPQGLTEAFF,TGTGCCAGCTCACCCCCACAGGGTCTTACTGAAGCTTTCTTT
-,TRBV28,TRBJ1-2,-,CASSRTARNYGYTF,TGTGCCAGCAGTCGAACAGCGCGAAACTATGGCTACACCTTC
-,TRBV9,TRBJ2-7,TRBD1,CASSGGQGAPYEQYF,TGTGCCAGCAGCGGGGGACAGGGGGCACCCTACGAGCAGTACTTC
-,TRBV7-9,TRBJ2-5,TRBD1,CASSSTGARETQYF,TGTGCCAGCAGCTCGACAGGGGCACGGGAGACCCAGTACTTC
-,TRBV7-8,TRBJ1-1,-,CASSLAGGVLDLAFF,TGTGCCAGCAGCTTAGCGGGCGGGGTATTGGATTTAGCTTTCTTT
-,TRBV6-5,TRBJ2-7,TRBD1,CASSYTGGSYEQYF,TGTGCCAGCAGTTACACAGGGGGGTCCTACGAGCAGTACTTC
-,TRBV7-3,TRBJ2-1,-,CASSPDGPSSYNEQFF,TGTGCCAGCAGTCCCGACGGCCCTAGCTCCTACAATGAGCAGTTCTTC
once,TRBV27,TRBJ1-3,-,CASSLSQAYSGNTIYF,TGTGCCAGCAGTTTATCCCAGGCCTACTCTGGAAACACCATATATTTT
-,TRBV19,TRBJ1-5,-,CASSPRGSNQPQHF,TGTGCCAGTAGTCCCCGGGGTAGCAATCAGCCCCAGCATTTT
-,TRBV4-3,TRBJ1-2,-,CASSQGFGQTYGYTF,TGCGCCAGCAGCCAAGGTTTTGGACAGACCTATGGCTACACCTTC
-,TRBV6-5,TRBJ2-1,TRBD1,CASSYRTGGVYNEQFF,TGTGCCAGCAGTTACAGGACAGGGGGCGTCTACAATGAGCAGTTCTTC
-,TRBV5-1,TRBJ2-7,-,CASSSESGRSYEQYF,TGCGCCAGCAGCTCAGAAAGCGGACGCTCCTACGAGCAGTACTTC
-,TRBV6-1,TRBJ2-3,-,CASRLAESSTDTQYF,TGTGCCAGCAGGTTAGCAGAGTCTAGCACAGATACGCAGTATTTT
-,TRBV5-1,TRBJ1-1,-,CASSLQPGHRNTEAFF,TGCGCCAGCAGCTTGCAACCGGGACACCGGAACACTGAAGCTTTCTTT
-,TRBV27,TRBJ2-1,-,CASSLASYNEQFF,TGTGCCAGCAGTCTTGCCTCCTACAATGAGCAGTTCTTC
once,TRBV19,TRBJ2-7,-,CASSMTVTYEQYF,TGTGCCAGTAGCATGACAGTAACCTACGAGCAGTACTTC
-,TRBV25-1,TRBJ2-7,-,CASSEWRSYEQYF,TGTGCCAGCAGTGAATGGCGGTCCTACGAGCAGTACTTC
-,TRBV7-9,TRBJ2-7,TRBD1,CASSQGTGRWDEQYF,TGTGCCAGCAGCCAAGGGACAGGGCGTTGGGACGAGCAGTACTTC
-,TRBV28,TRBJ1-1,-,CASSLSQRTEAFF,TGTGCCAGCAGTTTGTCACAGCGCACTGAAGCTTTCTTT
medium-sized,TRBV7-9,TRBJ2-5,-,CASSLETGIWVTQYF,TGTGCCAGCAGCTTAGAAACGGGGATTTGGGTGACCCAGTACTTC
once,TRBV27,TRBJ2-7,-,CASSLNREYEQYF,TGTGCCAGCAGTTTGAACAGGGAGTACGAGCAGTACTTC
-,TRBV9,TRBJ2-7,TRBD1,CASSRTGGGEQYF,TGTGCCAGCAGCCGGACAGGGGGAGGCGAGCAGTACTTC
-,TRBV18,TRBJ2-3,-,CASSPSSSTDTQYF,TGTGCCAGCTCACCCTCCTCTAGCACAGATACGCAGTATTTT
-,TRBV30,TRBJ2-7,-,CAWSPSQEVGEQYF,TGTGCCTGGAGCCCTTCCCAGGAGGTCGGCGAGCAGTACTTC
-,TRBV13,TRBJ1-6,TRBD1,CASSADRGYNSPLHF,TGTGCCAGCAGCGCCGACAGGGGCTATAATTCACCCCTCCACTTT
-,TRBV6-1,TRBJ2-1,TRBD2,CASSETGGPGNEQFF,TGTGCCAGCAGTGAAACGGGGGGGCCGGGTAATGAGCAGTTCTTC
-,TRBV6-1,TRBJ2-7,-,CASTLFTSGAYEQYF,TGTGCCAGCACCCTGTTCACCAGTGGGGCCTACGAGCAGTACTTC
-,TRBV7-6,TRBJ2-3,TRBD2,CASSLGLAGWESDTQYF,TGTGCCAGCAGCTTAGGGCTAGCGGGGTGGGAGTCAGATACGCAGTATTTT
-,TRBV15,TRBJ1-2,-,CATSRDWQKANYGYTF,TGTGCCACCAGCAGAGATTGGCAGAAAGCTAACTATGGCTACACCTTC
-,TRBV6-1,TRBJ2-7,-,CASSFPSSYEQYF,TGTGCCAGCAGCTTTCCGAGCTCCTACGAGCAGTACTTC
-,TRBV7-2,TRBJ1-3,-,CASSPQTGVRGNTIYF,TGTGCCAGCAGCCCACAAACTGGGGTGAGAGGAAACACCATATATTTT
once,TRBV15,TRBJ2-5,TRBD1,CATSRGQGALYQETQYF,TGTGCCACCAGCAGGGGACAGGGGGCCCTGTACCAAGAGACCCAGTACTTC
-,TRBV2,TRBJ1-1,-,CASRAADTEAFF,TGTGCCAGCCGGGCGGCGGACACTGAAGCTTTCTTT
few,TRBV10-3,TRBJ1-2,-,CASSDGHGYTF,TGTGCCAGTAGCGACGGACATGGCTACACCTTC
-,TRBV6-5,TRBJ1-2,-,CASSLGSNYGYTF,TGTGCCAGCAGTTTAGGCAGCAACTATGGCTACACCTTC
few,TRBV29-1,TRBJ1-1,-,CSAEGTEAFF,TGCAGCGCCGAGGGTACTGAAGCTTTCTTT
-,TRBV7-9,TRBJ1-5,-,CASSHGGPYQPQHF,TGTGCCAGCAGTCACGGGGGGCCTTATCAGCCCCAGCATTTT
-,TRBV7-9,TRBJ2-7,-,CASGKALLEQYF,TGTGCCAGCGGGAAAGCCCTTCTCGAGCAGTACTTC
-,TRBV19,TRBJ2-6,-,CASSKVGGGRSGANVLTF,TGTGCCAGTAGTAAGGTCGGGGGTGGACGCTCTGGGGCCAACGTCCTGACTTTC
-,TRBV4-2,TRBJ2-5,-,CASSQTSLLGETQYF,TGTGCCAGCAGCCAAACTTCTCTATTAGGGGAGACCCAGTACTTC
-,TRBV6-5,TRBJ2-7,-,CASSYTPTLTYEQYF,TGTGCCAGCAGTTACACCCCTACCTTAACCTACGAGCAGTACTTC
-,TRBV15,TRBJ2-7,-,CATRGDGIYEQYF,TGTGCCACCAGAGGGGACGGGATCTACGAGCAGTACTTC
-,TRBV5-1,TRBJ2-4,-,CASSFSGISNIQYF,TGCGCCAGCAGCTTTTCAGGTATATCAAACATTCAGTACTTC
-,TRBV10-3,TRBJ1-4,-,CAIKEASHEKLFF,TGTGCCATCAAAGAAGCCAGCCATGAAAAACTGTTTTTT
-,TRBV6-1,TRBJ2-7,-,CASSEGGRGAYEQYF,TGTGCCAGCAGTGAAGGTGGCAGGGGAGCCTACGAGCAGTACTTC
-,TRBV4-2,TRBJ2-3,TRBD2,CASSQDWARGGLTDTQYF,TGTGCCAGCAGCCAAGATTGGGCTCGCGGGGGACTCACAGATACGCAGTATTTT
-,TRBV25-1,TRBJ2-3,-,CASNREDTQYF,TGTGCCAGCAATCGGGAAGATACGCAGTATTTT
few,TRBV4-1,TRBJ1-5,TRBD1,CASSPHRQGGQPQHF,TGCGCCAGCAGCCCCCATCGACAGGGGGGACAGCCCCAGCATTTT
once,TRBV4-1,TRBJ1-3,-,CASSPSSWSTIYF,TGCGCCAGCAGCCCTAGTTCATGGAGCACCATATATTTT